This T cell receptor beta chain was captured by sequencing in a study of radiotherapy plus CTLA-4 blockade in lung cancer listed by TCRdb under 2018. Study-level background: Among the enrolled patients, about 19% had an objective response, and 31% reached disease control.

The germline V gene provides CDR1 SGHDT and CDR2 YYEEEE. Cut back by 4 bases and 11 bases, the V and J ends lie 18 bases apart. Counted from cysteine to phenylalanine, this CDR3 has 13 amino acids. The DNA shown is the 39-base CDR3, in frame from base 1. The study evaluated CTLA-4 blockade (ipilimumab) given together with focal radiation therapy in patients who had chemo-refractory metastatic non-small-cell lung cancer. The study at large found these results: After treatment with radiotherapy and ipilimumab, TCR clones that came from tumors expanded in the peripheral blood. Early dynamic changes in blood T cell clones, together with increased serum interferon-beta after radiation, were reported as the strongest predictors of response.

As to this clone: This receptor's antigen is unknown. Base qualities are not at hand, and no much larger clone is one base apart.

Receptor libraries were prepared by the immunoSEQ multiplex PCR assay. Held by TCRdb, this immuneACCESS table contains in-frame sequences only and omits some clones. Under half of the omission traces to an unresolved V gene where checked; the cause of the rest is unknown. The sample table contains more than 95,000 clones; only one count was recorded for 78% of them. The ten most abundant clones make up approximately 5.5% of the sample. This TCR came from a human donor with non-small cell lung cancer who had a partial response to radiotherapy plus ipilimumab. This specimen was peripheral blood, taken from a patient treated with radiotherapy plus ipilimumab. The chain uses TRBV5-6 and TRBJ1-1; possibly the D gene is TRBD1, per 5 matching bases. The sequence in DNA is TGTGCCAGCAGCCCGGGCGGGGCCCGGTTGGCTTTCTTT. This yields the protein CASSPGGARLAFF.